This is a list of T cell receptor beta chains from one sample in a study of Ad26.COV2.S vaccination and SARS-CoV-2 variants. This table comes from immunoSEQ multiplex PCR, and its TCRdb copy is limited to in-frame clones, with some not included. The data show 440,000 or so clones, with about 90% seen just once and roughly 4.3% held by the top ten. This sample comprised peripheral blood, obtained in a trial of Ad26.COV2.S vaccine versus placebo. The receptors stem from a person aged 18 to 59 who received the Ad26.COV2.S COVID-19 vaccine or a placebo. The CDR3 runs from the conserved cysteine through the conserved F or W. The D gene is left open where the match is weak. Size tells how often a clone was seen (once, few, many) or the class of an expanded clone, and some rows leave it out.

>TRBD1|TRBJ2-1|TRBV5-4|NA
CASSFDRVHEQFF
TGTGCCAGCAGCTTCGACAGGGTCCATGAGCAGTTCTTC
>NA|TRBJ2-3|TRBV4-2|NA
CASSQDFATGGTDTQYF
TGTGCCAGCAGCCAAGATTTCGCTACCGGGGGCACAGATACGCAGTATTTT
>NA|TRBJ2-3|TRBV9|NA
CASSPPGLISTDTQYF
TGTGCCAGCAGCCCCCCGGGACTTATTAGCACAGATACGCAGTATTTT
>NA|TRBJ2-7|TRBV10-2|NA
CASTGQKSSYEQYF
TGCGCCAGCACTGGACAGAAGTCCTCCTACGAGCAGTACTTC
>NA|TRBJ2-1|TRBV29-1|once
CSVENAASAEQFF
TGCAGCGTTGAGAATGCGGCGTCGGCTGAGCAGTTCTTC
>NA|TRBJ1-2|TRBV7-9|NA
CASSLGQGHGYTF
TGTGCCAGCAGCTTAGGGCAGGGGCATGGCTACACCTTC
>TRBD2|TRBJ2-2|TRBV3-1/TRBV3-2|NA
CASSRLSGRASDTGELFF
TGTGCCAGCAGTCGTTTAAGCGGGAGGGCCTCGGACACCGGGGAGCTGTTTTTT
>NA|TRBJ2-6|TRBV6-1|NA
CASSEQGNSGANVLTF
TGTGCCAGCAGTGAGCAGGGCAACTCTGGGGCCAACGTCCTGACTTTC
>NA|TRBJ2-7|TRBV30|NA
CAWSWGRELSEQYF
TGTGCCTGGAGCTGGGGCAGGGAACTATCCGAGCAGTACTTC
>NA|TRBJ1-1|TRBV19|few
CASSPRTAMNTEAFF
TGTGCCAGTAGTCCCCGGACAGCGATGAACACTGAAGCTTTCTTT
>NA|TRBJ2-2|TRBV20-1|NA
CSAMITGELFF
TGCAGTGCTATGATCACCGGGGAGCTGTTTTTT
>TRBD1|TRBJ2-1|TRBV7-2|NA
CASSLNRGPEQFF
TGTGCCAGCAGCTTGAACAGGGGACCCGAGCAGTTCTTC
>NA|TRBJ1-3|TRBV5-6|NA
CASSLGGSGNTIYF
TGTGCCAGCAGCCTAGGGGGGTCTGGAAACACCATATATTTT
>TRBD1|TRBJ2-7|TRBV24-1|NA
CATSDSTGGQGYEQYF
TGTGCCACCAGTGACTCGACAGGGGGCCAAGGCTACGAGCAGTACTTC
>NA|TRBJ2-6|TRBV28|NA
CASSTPGISSGANVLTF
TGTGCCAGCAGTACCCCAGGTATCTCCTCTGGGGCCAACGTCCTGACTTTC
>NA|TRBJ2-5|TRBV11-3|NA
CASSFRGGLGTQYF
TGTGCCAGCAGCTTCCGTGGGGGGCTGGGGACCCAGTACTTC
>NA|TRBJ2-3|TRBV11-2|once
CASQDMLSTDTQYF
TGTGCCAGCCAAGACATGCTGAGCACAGATACGCAGTATTTT
>NA|TRBJ2-5|TRBV28|NA
CASSTRMAGQETQYF
TGTGCCAGCAGTACCCGTATGGCGGGACAAGAGACCCAGTACTTC